Below, 32 T cell receptor beta chains from the same sample are listed, as sequenced in a study of CXCR3-negative and CXCR3-positive naive CD8 T cells (dated 2019 in TCRdb). Overall results and qualifications from the work: TRB CDR3s from CXCR3-positive naive cells showed higher hydrophobicity (lower Kidera factor 4), lower energy, and higher strength and volume indices than CXCR3-negative naive cells.

No antigen has been identified for these receptors. Sequencing was performed on a NextSeq 550. The Human TCR Profiling Kit (MiLaboratory) was used to prepare UMI-labeled 5' RACE TRB cDNA libraries. The reads went through TCRdb reprocessing, and each CDR3 protein sequence gets one entry with no DNA. The sample has 110,000 or so distinct CDR3 sequences on record. The ten largest clones represent about 0.35% of the sample. Sequencing was carried out using naive CXCR3+ CD8+ T cells from blood. Interpreted using the paper, the cell subset or site label stands for: CD45RO-CCR7+CD27+CD95- naive CD8+ T cells expressing CXCR3 (TNR3+). These receptor sequences come from a human donor in good health. Some clones in this sample may be carry-over from other donors' samples.

V is TRBV12-3 or TRBV12-4 and J is TRBJ2-7. The CDR3 is 14 amino acids. CDR3 sequence reads: CASSFERGSYEQYF.

The rearrangement joins TRBV5-1 to TRBJ2-5; no DNA is available, so the TRBD2 call from TCRdb remains unchecked. CDR3 length: 13 amino acids. Germline lookup yields CDR1 SGHRS and CDR2 YFSETQ. This CDR3 is CASSLAMEGTQYF.

V gene TRBV28 combines with J gene TRBJ1-5; TCRdb's D gene call, TRBD1, goes unchecked for lack of DNA. The CDR3 spans 15 residues. In germline, CDR1 is MDHEN, CDR2 SYDVKM. The CDR3 region is CASSPPLWRDQPQHF.

The V gene is TRBV29-1, the J gene TRBJ2-7; no DNA is available, so the TRBD1 call from TCRdb remains unchecked. The CDR3 has 13 residues. The germline V gene has CDR1 SQVTM and CDR2 ANQGSEA. The chain's CDR3 is CSVDKQGTYEQYF.

The rearrangement joins TRBV5-4 to TRBJ2-2; the D gene TCRdb calls, TRBD1, cannot be checked with no DNA. The CDR3 spans 19 residues. Per germline, CDR1 SGHNT and CDR2 YYREEE (reference sequence). CDR3 region: CASSSMLGQGAANTGELFF.

V and J are TRBV28 and TRBJ2-1; the TRBD2 assignment by TCRdb is unverifiable without DNA. The CDR3 has 16 amino acids. Germline CDR1 MDHEN, CDR2 SYDVKM. CDR3 sequence: CASSNGRGLLYNEQFF.

The rearrangement joins TRBV9 to TRBJ2-2. Germline values: CDR1 SGDLS, CDR2 YYNGEE. This CDR3 is 12 amino acids long. CDR3 region: CASSVDVGELFF. Full variable domain (outside the CDR3, taken from reference TRBV9 and TRBJ2-2): DSGVTQTPKHLITATGQRVTLRCSPRSGDLSVYWYQQSLDQGLQFLIQYYNGEERAKGNILERFSAQQFPDLHSELNLSSLELGDSALYFCASSVDVGELFFGEGSRLTVL.

V is TRBV4-3 and J is TRBJ2-1; TCRdb designates TRBD2, a call that cannot be tested without DNA. The length of the CDR3 is 14 residues. The germline CDR1 and CDR2 sequences are LGHNA and YSLEER. CDR3 sequence: CASSRTSGNNEQFF.

The chain couples TRBV5-1 to TRBJ2-7. The CDR3 length is 14 residues. Germline CDR1 reads SGHRS; CDR2 reads YFSETQ. This CDR3 is CASSLGGGGYEQYF.

This sequence joins TRBV29-1 and TRBJ2-7; checking the TCRdb D call of TRBD2 is not possible without DNA. Germline assignment: CDR1 SQVTM and CDR2 ANQGSEA. The CDR3 is 14 amino acids. CDR3 sequence reads: CSVDLAGPSYEQYF.

The V call is TRBV7-9, the J call TRBJ2-2. This CDR3 has 15 residues. Germline CDR1 is SEHNR and CDR2 is FQNEAQ (reference sequence). CDR3: CASSVGGANTGELFF.

The V call is TRBV28, the J call TRBJ1-3. The CDR3 contains 15 residues. Germline values: CDR1 MDHEN, CDR2 SYDVKM. The CDR3 sequence is CASSSTVDSGNTIYF. Looking up the rest from reference TRBV28 and TRBJ1-3 gives the full variable domain: DVKVTQSSRYLVKRTGEKVFLECVQDMDHENMFWYRQDPGLGLRLIYFSYDVKMKEKGDIPEGYSVSREKKERFSLILESASTNQTSMYLCASSSTVDSGNTIYFGEGSWLTVV.

The chain couples TRBV20-1 to TRBJ2-3; checking the TCRdb D call of TRBD2 is not possible without DNA. This CDR3 region has 17 residues. Germline CDR1 is DFQATT and CDR2 is SNEGSKA (reference sequence). This CDR3 reads CSARGKLSGSGGDTQYF.

V gene TRBV5-5 combines with J gene TRBJ2-1. Germline values: CDR1 SGHKS, CDR2 YYEKEE (reference sequence). The CDR3 spans 13 residues. This CDR3 reads CASSLMRNNEQFF.

The V gene is TRBV7-9, the J gene TRBJ2-7; TCRdb's D call of TRBD1 is untestable without DNA. This CDR3 comprises 14 residues. Germline CDR1 is SEHNR and CDR2 is FQNEAQ (reference sequence). This CDR3 is CASSFQDRLAEQYF.

This chain joins TRBV23-1 and TRBJ1-3; TCRdb gives TRBD1 as the D gene, but with no DNA this cannot be confirmed. TRBV23-1 carries the ORF label, with uncertain function. This CDR3 has 15 amino acids. This CDR3 is CASVPASRSGNTIYF.

The genes are TRBV29-1 and TRBJ2-7; checking the TCRdb D call of TRBD1 is not possible without DNA. CDR1 is SQVTM and CDR2 is ANQGSEA in the germline V gene. The CDR3 sequence is 13 residues long. CDR3 sequence: CSVRGGHSYEQYF.

The chain recombines TRBV4-2 with TRBJ2-1; there is no DNA to check the TCRdb D call of TRBD2. The CDR3 contains 17 residues. Germline V gene lookup returns CDR1 LGHNA and CDR2 YNFKEQ. CDR3 region: CASSQATSGGPYNEQFF.

This sequence joins TRBV23-1 and TRBJ2-7. TRBV23-1 is marked as an open reading frame, function uncertain. The CDR3 extends over 15 amino acids. The CDR3: CASSQGYRSTYEQYF.

The J gene is TRBJ2-1, the V gene TRBV19; the TCRdb D gene call, TRBD2, has no DNA to confirm it. The CDR3 spans 14 residues. The germline gives CDR1 LNHDA, CDR2 SQIVND (reference sequence). The CDR3 loop is CASSILAAYNEQFF.

The J gene is TRBJ2-3, the V gene TRBV12-3 or TRBV12-4. The CDR3 sequence is 15 residues long. CDR3 sequence reads: CASSLSGGTGDTQYF.

The chain has TRBV30 and TRBJ2-5; TCRdb outputs TRBD2, but without DNA this stays unchecked. This CDR3 region has 14 residues. CDR1 GTSNPN and CDR2 SVGIG come from the germline V gene (reference sequence). CDR3 protein: CARSAGGGGETQYF.

J is TRBJ1-2 and V is TRBV7-8; TCRdb selects TRBD1, and the lack of DNA leaves this call unchecked. Germline lookup yields CDR1 SGHVS and CDR2 FQNEAQ. The CDR3 runs 16 residues. The CDR3 loop is CASSSGQGAVGYGYTF.

The chain's CDR3 is CASSDSTGSGYTF. The rearrangement links TRBV9 to TRBJ1-2; with no DNA, the TCRdb D assignment of TRBD1 cannot be verified. The CDR3 loop spans 13 amino acids. The germline V gene has CDR1 SGDLS and CDR2 YYNGEE. The whole variable domain, remainder taken from reference TRBV9 and TRBJ1-2, is DSGVTQTPKHLITATGQRVTLRCSPRSGDLSVYWYQQSLDQGLQFLIQYYNGEERAKGNILERFSAQQFPDLHSELNLSSLELGDSALYFCASSDSTGSGYTFGSGTRLTVV.

This chain uses TRBV7-2 with TRBJ2-7. Germline V gives CDR1 SGHTA, CDR2 FQGNSA. The CDR3 has 13 residues. This CDR3 reads CASSLQGPYEQYF.

The gene calls are TRBV28 and TRBJ2-1. This CDR3 contains 13 residues. The germline CDR1 and CDR2 sequences are MDHEN and SYDVKM. The CDR3 sequence: CASSAGFYNEQFF. The full variable domain, rest sourced from reference TRBV28 and TRBJ2-1, is DVKVTQSSRYLVKRTGEKVFLECVQDMDHENMFWYRQDPGLGLRLIYFSYDVKMKEKGDIPEGYSVSREKKERFSLILESASTNQTSMYLCASSAGFYNEQFFGPGTRLTVL.

The gene calls are TRBV5-1 and TRBJ1-1. The CDR3 has 14 amino acids. Looked up from germline, CDR1 is SGHRS and CDR2 is YFSETQ. The CDR3 protein is CASSLGGYGTEAFF.

The rearrangement uses TRBV19 and TRBJ1-5; the TCRdb D gene call, TRBD1, has no DNA to confirm it. Germline V gives CDR1 LNHDA, CDR2 SQIVND (reference sequence). The CDR3 runs 15 residues. This CDR3 reads CASTTAQGINQPQHF.

The chain is built from TRBV7-9 and TRBJ1-1; checking the TCRdb D call of TRBD1 is not possible without DNA. The germline V gene has CDR1 SEHNR and CDR2 FQNEAQ (reference sequence). The length of the CDR3 is 14 residues. The CDR3 sequence: CASSSGTGATEAFF.

The chain's CDR3 is CATSNPGQGREQYF. This rearrangement joins TRBV24-1 to TRBJ2-7; absent DNA, TCRdb's TRBD1 call cannot be checked. The CDR3 consists of 14 residues. Germline-derived CDR1 and CDR2 are KGHDR and SFDVKD.

The chain combines TRBV7-6 with TRBJ2-1; the D gene TCRdb calls, TRBD2, cannot be checked with no DNA. This CDR3 is built from 17 residues. CDR1 is SGHVS and CDR2 is FNYEAQ in the germline V gene. The CDR3 spells CASSLAWGTSGVNEQFF.

The chain uses TRBV6-2 or TRBV6-3 and TRBJ2-1; TCRdb lists TRBD2, though no DNA is available to test this call. In germline, CDR1 is MNHEY, CDR2 SVGEGT. This CDR3 region has 17 residues. Here the CDR3 reads CASSPLIAGGTFNEQFF.